The 13 T cell receptor beta chains below were found in one sample sequenced in a study of blood T cell repertoires in COVID-19. The data were produced by immunoSEQ multiplex PCR, yet TCRdb's version contains in-frame clones alone and is incomplete. The table records some 270,000 clones, roughly 90% of them present only once. The material sequenced was PBMCs or T cells enriched from blood (not recorded which). The receptor set was obtained from a man between 35 and 55 years old who had been exposed to COVID-19.

A few counts support this clone. V is TRBV5-5 and J is TRBJ2-7, with TRBD1 as a possible D gene (6 bases). Germline values: CDR1 SGHKS, CDR2 YYEKEE (reference sequence). The V end lost 7 bases, the J end lost 7 bases, and 21 bases lay between the germline ends. The CDR3 sequence is 14 residues long. CDR3 in DNA: TGTGCCAGCGGCTACAGGGTCTCGAGAGAGGAGCAGTACTTC. This encodes CASGYRVSREEQYF.

The rearrangement uses TRBV28 and TRBJ1-2; weak D call: TRBD1 (5 bases). The CDR3 consists of 15 residues. Germline V gene data show CDR1 as MDHEN and CDR2 as SYDVKM. V lost 1 base and J lost 7, with 16 bases in between. This CDR3 reads CASSLLRTLVGGYTF. The CDR3 DNA is TGTGCCAGCAGTTTATTAAGGACACTTGTTGGTGGCTACACCTTC.

The CDR3 DNA reads as TGTGCCAGCTCCACAGGGGTTAAGCAGCCCCAGCATTTT. Translated: CASSTGVKQPQHF. V gene TRBV18 combines with J gene TRBJ1-5; 7 positions agree with TRBD1. The CDR3 extends over 13 amino acids. Germline assignment: CDR1 KGHSH and CDR2 LQKENI. V lost 6 bases and J lost 7; bases outside the gene matches: 6.

This clone has just one count. The V gene is TRBV29-1, the J gene TRBJ1-2, with TRBD1 as a possible D gene (5 bases). The length of the CDR3 is 12 residues. From germline, CDR1 is SQVTM and CDR2 ANQGSEA. V lost 0 bases, J lost 6 bases, and 8 bases lay in between. DNA for the CDR3: TGCAGCGTTGAAGACAGGGTAAATGGCTACACCTTC. Amino acids: CSVEDRVNGYTF.

CDR3 DNA sequence: TGTGCCAGCACGCACGGGAATCAGCCCCAGCATTTT. This translates into CASTHGNQPQHF. V is TRBV12-3 or TRBV12-4 and J is TRBJ1-5; no clear D. Trimming shortened V by 7 bases and J by 4 bases, and 8 bases separated the two germline ends. The CDR3 is 12 residues long.

This sequence joins TRBV21-1 and TRBJ1-3; the table's TRBD1 call for D was not verified on the DNA. TRBV21-1 is flagged as a pseudogene. This CDR3 is 15 amino acids long. The CDR3 DNA reads TGTGCCAGCAGCACCCAGGGGAATAGAGGAAACACCATATATTTT. Translated: CASSTQGNRGNTIYF.

The chain couples TRBV9 to TRBJ2-1; 9 nucleotides align to TRBD2. V shed 3 bases and J 8 bases; nucleotides not matched to a gene: 12. Germline V gene data show CDR1 as SGDLS and CDR2 as YYNGEE. CDR3 length equals 16 residues. This CDR3 reads CASSADPMSGRYEQFF. CDR3 DNA: TGTGCCAGCAGCGCCGACCCGATGAGCGGGAGGTATGAGCAGTTCTTC. The full variable domain, its missing parts supplied by reference TRBV9 and TRBJ2-1, is DSGVTQTPKHLITATGQRVTLRCSPRSGDLSVYWYQQSLDQGLQFLIQYYNGEERAKGNILERFSAQQFPDLHSELNLSSLELGDSALYFCASSADPMSGRYEQFFGPGTRLTVL.

A single count supports this clone. The chain is built from TRBV6-5 and TRBJ2-3; 7 bases fit TRBD2. Germline V lookup: CDR1 MNHEY, CDR2 SVGAGI. CDR3 length: 13 residues. Losses at the gene ends were 7 bases for V and 3 bases for J; bases not matched to a gene: 4. In nucleotides, the CDR3 is TGTGCCAGCAAGGGACTATATACAGATACGCAGTATTTT. It yields the protein CASKGLYTDTQYF.

The CDR3 reads CASSLGREYGYTF. CDR3 nucleotides: TGTGCCAGCAGCCTGGGACGGGAGTATGGCTACACCTTC. V gene TRBV5-4 combines with J gene TRBJ1-2; D is possibly TRBD1 (5 bases). CDR1 is SGHNT, CDR2 YYREEE, per germline (reference sequence). V shed 4 bases and J shed 5 bases, with 12 bases lying between them. The CDR3 contains 13 residues.

The chain has TRBV11-3 and TRBJ2-1; 9 positions agree with TRBD1. Germline V gene data show CDR1 as SGHNT and CDR2 as YENEEA. This CDR3 comprises 15 residues. V lost 5 bases, J lost 7 bases, and 9 bases stayed unmatched. CDR3 amino acids: CASSTRTGERNEQFF. Written as DNA, the CDR3 is TGTGCCAGCAGCACCAGGACAGGGGAGAGGAATGAGCAGTTCTTC.

The chain combines TRBV7-9 with TRBJ2-3, with 9 bases that match TRBD1. V shed 2 bases, J shed 4 bases, and the junction held 1 base outside the gene matches. The CDR3 contains 14 residues. Germline CDR1 and CDR2: SEHNR and FQNEAQ (reference sequence). The CDR3 sequence: CASSLTGGADTQYF. As DNA, the CDR3 is TGTGCCAGCAGCTTAACAGGGGGCGCAGATACGCAGTATTTT.

The V call is TRBV19, the J call TRBJ1-1, with 7 bases aligning to TRBD1. This CDR3 comprises 16 residues. V gave up 7 bases and J gave up 1 base; unmatched junction bases: 12. Germline CDR1 reads LNHDA; CDR2 reads SQIVND (reference sequence). The CDR3 here is CASNSGTVGPNTEAFF. The CDR3 region has the DNA TGTGCCAGTAATAGCGGGACAGTCGGTCCGAACACTGAAGCTTTCTTT.

This chain joins TRBV5-1 and TRBJ2-7, with 9 bases matching TRBD2. The CDR3 extends over 13 amino acids. V lost 6 bases and J lost 7; bases outside the gene matches: 8. Germline V lookup: CDR1 SGHRS, CDR2 YFSETQ. The CDR3 protein is CASTLAGRGEQYF. In nucleotides, the CDR3 is TGCGCCAGCACGCTAGCGGGGAGGGGAGAGCAGTACTTC. Full variable domain (outside the CDR3, taken from reference TRBV5-1 and TRBJ2-7): KAGVTQTPRYLIKTRGQQVTLSCSPISGHRSVSWYQQTPGQGLQFLFEYFSETQRNKGNFPGRFSGRQFSNSRSEMNVSTLELGDSALYLCASTLAGRGEQYFGPGTRLTVT.